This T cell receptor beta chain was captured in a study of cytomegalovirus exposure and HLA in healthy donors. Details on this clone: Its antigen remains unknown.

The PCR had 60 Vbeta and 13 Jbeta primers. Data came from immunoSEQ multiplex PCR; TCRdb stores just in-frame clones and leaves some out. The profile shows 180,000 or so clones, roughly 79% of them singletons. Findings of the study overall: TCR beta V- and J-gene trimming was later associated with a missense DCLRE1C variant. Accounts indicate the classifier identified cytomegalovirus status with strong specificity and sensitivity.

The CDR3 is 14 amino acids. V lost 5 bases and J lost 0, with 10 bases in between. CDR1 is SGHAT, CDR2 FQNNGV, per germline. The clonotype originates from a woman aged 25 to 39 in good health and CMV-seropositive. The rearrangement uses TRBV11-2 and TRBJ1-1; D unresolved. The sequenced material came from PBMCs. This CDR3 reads CASSAETMNTEAFF. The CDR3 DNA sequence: TGTGCCAGCAGCGCGGAGACTATGAACACTGAAGCTTTCTTT.